The 15 T cell receptor beta chains in this list originate from one sample, sequenced in a study of OX40 agonist ivuxolimab in advanced cancers. The table came from immunoSEQ multiplex PCR; TCRdb's copy has only in-frame clones and leaves some out. Among tens of thousands of clones listed, around 90% were seen once. The input for sequencing was CD4+ or CD8+ T cells sorted from blood, taken in a trial of the OX40 agonist ivuxolimab. Source of these receptors: an adult with an advanced solid tumor such as melanoma, head and neck, liver or kidney cancer.

The rearrangement joins TRBV2 to TRBJ2-5; D may be TRBD2 (6 bases). CDR3 length: 15 amino acids. Looked up from germline, CDR1 is SNHLY and CDR2 is FYNNEI. Trimming stripped 6 bases from V and 5 bases from J, with 19 bases between. CDR3 protein: CASSAQSGDEETQYF. The CDR3 DNA reads TGTGCCAGCAGCGCTCAGTCGGGGGACGAGGAGACCCAGTACTTC.

The chain recombines TRBV7-9 with TRBJ2-2; a possible D gene is TRBD2 (5 bases). Looked up from germline, CDR1 is SEHNR and CDR2 is FQNEAQ (reference sequence). Trimming cost V 5 bases and J 6 bases, with 13 bases left between them. The CDR3 extends over 14 amino acids. This chain's CDR3 is CASSTYVGAGELFF. As DNA, the CDR3 is TGTGCCAGCAGCACCTACGTCGGGGCCGGGGAGCTGTTTTTT.

The chain is built from TRBV28 and TRBJ2-1; 9 nucleotides align to TRBD2. The CDR3 loop spans 16 amino acids. V lost 1 base and J lost 5; bases outside the gene matches: 6. Germline V gene sequence: CDR1 MDHEN, CDR2 SYDVKM. DNA for the CDR3: TGTGCCAGCAGTTTATTTGGGCGGGAGGGCCACAATGAGCAGTTCTTC. It yields the protein CASSLFGREGHNEQFF.

The gene calls are TRBV7-9 and TRBJ2-3, with 13 bases identical to TRBD2. The CDR3 totals 17 residues. V gave up 5 bases and J gave up 2 bases; unmatched junction bases: 7. Germline loops: CDR1 SEHNR, CDR2 FQNEAQ (reference sequence). The CDR3 loop is CASSSEGLAGITDTQYF. The CDR3 region has the DNA TGTGCCAGCAGCAGTGAGGGACTAGCGGGGATCACAGATACGCAGTATTTT. Drawing the rest from reference TRBV7-9 and TRBJ2-3, the complete variable domain is DTGVSQNPRHKITKRGQNVTFRCDPISEHNRLYWYRQTLGQGPEFLTYFQNEAQLEKSRLLSDRFSAERPKGSFSTLEIQRTEQGDSAMYLCASSSEGLAGITDTQYFGPGTRLTVL.

The V gene is TRBV27, the J gene TRBJ2-7; tentative D call: TRBD1 (5 bases). The germline V and J ends were trimmed by 2 bases and 6 bases, with 14 bases remaining between them. The CDR3 has 14 amino acids. The germline V gene has CDR1 MNHEY and CDR2 SMNVEV (reference sequence). The CDR3 bases are TGTGCCAGCAGTTTAAGGCAGGGATATGGCGAGCAGTACTTC. Protein sequence: CASSLRQGYGEQYF.

The gene calls are TRBV27 and TRBJ2-5; D is perhaps TRBD2 (5 bases). The CDR3 is made up of 13 amino acids. Germline V gene sequence: CDR1 MNHEY, CDR2 SMNVEV (reference sequence). The V end was cut by 5 bases, the J end by 1 base, with 8 bases between. CDR3 DNA: TGTGCCAGCAGTATAGCGCCCCAAGAGACCCAGTACTTC. Amino acid sequence: CASSIAPQETQYF.

The rearrangement uses TRBV29-1 and TRBJ2-1; D unclear. The CDR3 loop spans 13 amino acids. The germline V gene encodes CDR1 SQVTM and CDR2 ANQGSEA. The V gene lost 0 bases and the J gene lost 5 bases, with 8 bases spanning the gap. DNA for the CDR3: TGCAGCGTTGAAGAGCGTAGGAACAATGAGCAGTTCTTC. Its protein is CSVEERRNNEQFF.

V and J are TRBV13 and TRBJ1-6; D not certain. This CDR3 region has 12 residues. V lost 5 bases and J lost 6, with 5 bases in between. Per germline, CDR1 PRHDT and CDR2 FYEKMQ (reference sequence). The CDR3 DNA follows: TGTGCCAGCAGCGCTACTAATTCACCCCTCCACTTT. Encoded protein: CASSATNSPLHF. Full variable domain (remainder filled in from reference TRBV13 and TRBJ1-6): AAGVIQSPRHLIKEKRETATLKCYPIPRHDTVYWYQQGPGQDPQFLISFYEKMQSDKGSIPDRFSAQQFSDYHSELNMSSLELGDSALYFCASSATNSPLHFGNGTRLTVT.

This clone was seen a single time. The chain links TRBV18 to TRBJ2-7; perhaps TRBD2 as D (5 bases). V shed 2 bases and J shed 3 bases, with 14 bases lying between them. Germline lookup yields CDR1 KGHSH and CDR2 LQKENI. CDR3 length: 15 amino acids. CDR3 amino acids: CASSPDEGANYEQYF. The CDR3 DNA sequence: TGTGCCAGCTCACCAGATGAGGGCGCCAACTACGAGCAGTACTTC.

The chain recombines TRBV27 with TRBJ2-7, with D tentatively TRBD1 (6 bases). This CDR3 contains 14 residues. Trimming took off 5 bases at V and 4 bases at J, with 15 bases between the two ends. Germline V CDR1 and CDR2: MNHEY, SMNVEV (reference sequence). CDR3: CASSTGSQAYEQYF. Written as DNA, the CDR3 is TGTGCCAGCAGTACAGGGTCACAGGCTTACGAGCAGTACTTC.

The chain employs TRBV4-1 and TRBJ2-3; perhaps D is TRBD1 or TRBD2 (5 bases each). This CDR3 is built from 14 residues. CDR1 is MGHRA and CDR2 is YSYEKL in the germline V gene. With 0 bases removed from V and 8 bases from J, the gap between germline ends came to 12 bases. CDR3 protein: CASSQEGPIRTQYF. In DNA, the CDR3 is TGCGCCAGCAGCCAAGAGGGACCGATTCGTACGCAGTATTTT.

This chain joins TRBV14 and TRBJ2-7; the match to TRBD2 covers 10 bases. The CDR3 is 15 amino acids. CDR1 and CDR2 from the germline V gene are SGHDN and FVKESK. V lost 0 bases to trimming and J lost 4 bases; unmatched junction nucleotides: 3. This CDR3 is CASSQEASGSYEQYF. DNA for the CDR3: TGTGCCAGCAGCCAAGAGGCTAGCGGGAGTTACGAGCAGTACTTC.

The chain employs TRBV27 and TRBJ2-1; the D is unclear. Germline V gives CDR1 MNHEY, CDR2 SMNVEV (reference sequence). Between the trimmed V and J ends, which lost 7 bases and 6 bases, there was a span of 7 bases. The CDR3 extends over 11 amino acids. The CDR3 spells CASNGLNEQFF. As DNA, the CDR3 is TGTGCCAGCAATGGTCTCAATGAGCAGTTCTTC.

CDR3 nucleotides: TGCGCCAGCAGTTTAAACGGGAGTCCCTACGAGCAGTACTTC. Translation: CASSLNGSPYEQYF. The rearrangement uses TRBV5-1 and TRBJ2-7; maybe TRBD2 (6 bases). Per germline, CDR1 SGHRS and CDR2 YFSETQ. The V end was cut by 5 bases, the J end by 2 bases, with 14 bases between. The CDR3 loop spans 14 amino acids.

V is TRBV28 and J is TRBJ1-1; D perhaps matches TRBD1 (6 bases). The CDR3 totals 14 residues. Germline V gene lookup returns CDR1 MDHEN and CDR2 SYDVKM. V was cut by 5 bases and J by 3 bases, with 13 bases left in between. The CDR3 DNA is TGTGCCAGCAGTCCAACCCCAGGGGACACTGAAGCTTTCTTT. This encodes CASSPTPGDTEAFF. Looking up the rest from reference TRBV28 and TRBJ1-1 gives the full variable domain: DVKVTQSSRYLVKRTGEKVFLECVQDMDHENMFWYRQDPGLGLRLIYFSYDVKMKEKGDIPEGYSVSREKKERFSLILESASTNQTSMYLCASSPTPGDTEAFFGQGTRLTVV.